What follows are 10 T cell receptor beta chains derived from one specimen sequenced in a study of CD8 T cells in Susac syndrome. Reverse transcription used roughly 0.45 to 1 ug RNA and random hexamers. TCRdb re-called the immunoSEQ multiplex PCR reads with MiXCR, one entry per CDR3 protein. Among about 300,000 distinct CDR3 sequences, roughly 94% were seen once, and the ten largest hold approximately 0.065%. Material: CD4+ T cells from PBMCs. The receptor set was obtained from a human donor with multiple sclerosis.

The chain has TRBV4-2 and TRBJ2-1, with 9 bases that match TRBD2. Unmatched junction bases numbered 12, after V lost 0 bases and J lost 0 bases. CDR1 and CDR2 (germline): LGHNA, YNFKEQ. The CDR3 consists of 20 residues. The CDR3, as DNA: TGTGCCAGCAGCCAAGATTTGAGACTAGCGGCGCTATACTCCTACAATGAGCAGTTCTTC. Translated: CASSQDLRLAALYSYNEQFF.

V and J are TRBV12-3 or TRBV12-4 and TRBJ2-5; maybe TRBD2 (6 bases). V dropped 4 bases and J dropped 14 bases, with 23 bases sitting between them. The CDR3 is 14 amino acids. CDR3 region: CASSSSGNGTPLYF. The CDR3 region has the DNA TGTGCCAGCAGTTCGAGCGGCAACGGGACTCCTTTATACTTC.

CDR3 residues: CAWSVLAENGTEQYF. The CDR3 DNA follows: TGTGCCTGGAGTGTACTAGCGGAAAACGGAACCGAGCAGTACTTC. This chain uses TRBV30 with TRBJ2-7; 8 nucleotides match TRBD2. The CDR3 is made up of 15 amino acids. J gave up 6 bases and V 0 bases, and 10 bases lay outside the gene matches. Germline CDR1 is GTSNPN and CDR2 is SVGIG (reference sequence).

This clonotype was seen a handful of times. The chain uses TRBV12-3 or TRBV12-4 and TRBJ2-7; D is ambiguous. V lost 2 bases, J lost 2 bases, and 7 bases lay in between. The CDR3 is 13 amino acids. CDR3 protein: CASSLFDPYEQYF. Here the CDR3 DNA reads TGTGCCAGCAGTTTATTCGATCCCTACGAGCAGTACTTC.

This chain links TRBV7-9 with TRBJ2-5; a weak D match, TRBD1 (6 bases). This CDR3 is 15 amino acids long. Germline CDR1 reads SEHNR; CDR2 reads FQNEAQ (reference sequence). V dropped 1 base and J dropped 1 base, with 10 bases sitting between them. CDR3 bases: TGTGCCAGCAGCTTAGGAGGGGGAATCCAAGAGACCCAGTACTTC. It translates to CASSLGGGIQETQYF.

V usage is TRBV12-3 or TRBV12-4 and J usage is TRBJ2-1; 7 bases line up with TRBD2. CDR3 length: 18 amino acids. The ends lost 0 bases at V and 3 bases at J; junction bases unmatched: 11. The CDR3 sequence is CASSLALGLGAFYNEQFF. The CDR3 DNA reads as TGTGCCAGCAGTTTAGCGCTAGGACTAGGGGCGTTCTACAATGAGCAGTTCTTC.

The chain employs TRBV9 and TRBJ2-1; D is possibly TRBD1 or TRBD2 (5 bases each). The length of the CDR3 is 16 residues. CDR1 SGDLS and CDR2 YYNGEE come from the germline V gene. V gave up 1 base and J gave up 6 bases, with 17 bases separating them. CDR3 nucleotides: TGTGCCAGCAGCGTAAGAGGGCAGGGTTTCGGCAATGAGCAGTTCTTC. Translation gives CASSVRGQGFGNEQFF. Variable domain in full (rest from reference TRBV9 and TRBJ2-1): DSGVTQTPKHLITATGQRVTLRCSPRSGDLSVYWYQQSLDQGLQFLIQYYNGEERAKGNILERFSAQQFPDLHSELNLSSLELGDSALYFCASSVRGQGFGNEQFFGPGTRLTVL.

CDR3 region: CASSLEATQETQYF. CDR3 coding DNA: TGCGCCAGCAGCTTAGAGGCGACGCAAGAGACCCAGTACTTC. The chain carries TRBV5-1 and TRBJ2-5; no clear D gene. This CDR3 contains 14 residues. Between the trimmed V and J ends, which lost 2 bases and 2 bases, there was a span of 10 bases. Germline CDR1 is SGHRS and CDR2 is YFSETQ.

The chain joins TRBV29-1 to TRBJ2-7; TRBD2 is a possible D gene (6 bases). Germline CDR1 and CDR2: SQVTM and ANQGSEA. This CDR3 has 12 amino acids. V was trimmed by 5 bases and J by 9 bases, leaving 17 bases between them. The CDR3 DNA is TGCAGCGTTCGGGGTGGGGACTTGGTGCAGTACTTC. Translating it yields CSVRGGDLVQYF.

The chain is built from TRBV18 and TRBJ1-2; D perhaps matches TRBD1 (5 bases). This CDR3 has 14 amino acids. V lost 0 bases and J lost 4, with 9 bases in between. Germline CDR1 KGHSH, CDR2 LQKENI. CDR3 amino acids: CASSPPLDSYGYTF. CDR3 sequence (DNA): TGTGCCAGCTCACCACCCCTCGACAGCTATGGCTACACCTTC.